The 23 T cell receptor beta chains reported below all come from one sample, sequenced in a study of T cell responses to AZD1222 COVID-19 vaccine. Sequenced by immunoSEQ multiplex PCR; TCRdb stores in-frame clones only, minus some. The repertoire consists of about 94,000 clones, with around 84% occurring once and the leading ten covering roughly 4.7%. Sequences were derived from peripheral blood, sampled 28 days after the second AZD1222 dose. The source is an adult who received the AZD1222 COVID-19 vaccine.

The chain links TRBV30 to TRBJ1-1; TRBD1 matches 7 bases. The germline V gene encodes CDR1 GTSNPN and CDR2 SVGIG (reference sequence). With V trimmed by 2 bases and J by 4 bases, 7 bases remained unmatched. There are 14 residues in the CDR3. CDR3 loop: CAWSTTTGVTEAFF. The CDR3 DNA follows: TGTGCCTGGAGTACTACTACAGGGGTCACTGAAGCTTTCTTT.

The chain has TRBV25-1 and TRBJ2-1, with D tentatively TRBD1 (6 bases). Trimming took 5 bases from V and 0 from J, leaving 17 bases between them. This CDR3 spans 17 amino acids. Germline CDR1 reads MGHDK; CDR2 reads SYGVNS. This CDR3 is CASSRNLPTGSYNEQFF. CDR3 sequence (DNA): TGTGCCAGCAGTAGAAACCTCCCGACAGGCTCCTACAATGAGCAGTTCTTC. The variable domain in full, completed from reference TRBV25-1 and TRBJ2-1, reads EADIYQTPRYLVIGTGKKITLECSQTMGHDKMYWYQQDPGMELHLIHYSYGVNSTEKGDLSSESTVSRIRTEHFPLTLESARPSHTSQYLCASSRNLPTGSYNEQFFGPGTRLTVL.

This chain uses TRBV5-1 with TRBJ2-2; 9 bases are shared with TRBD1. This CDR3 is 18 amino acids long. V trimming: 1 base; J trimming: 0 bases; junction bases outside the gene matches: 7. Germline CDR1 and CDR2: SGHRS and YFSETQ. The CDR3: CASSLFGGTGSNTGELFF. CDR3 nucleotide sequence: TGCGCCAGCAGCTTGTTCGGCGGGACAGGGTCGAACACCGGGGAGCTGTTTTTT.

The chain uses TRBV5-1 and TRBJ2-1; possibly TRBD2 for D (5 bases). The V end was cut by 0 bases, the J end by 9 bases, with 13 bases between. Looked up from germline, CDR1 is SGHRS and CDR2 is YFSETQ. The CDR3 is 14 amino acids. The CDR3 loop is CASSLGHEGGEQFF. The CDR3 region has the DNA TGCGCCAGCAGCTTGGGACACGAGGGCGGTGAGCAGTTCTTC.

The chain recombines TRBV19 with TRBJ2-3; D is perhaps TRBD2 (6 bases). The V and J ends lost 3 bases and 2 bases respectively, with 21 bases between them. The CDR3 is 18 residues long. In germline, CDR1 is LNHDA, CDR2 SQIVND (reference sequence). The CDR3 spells CASSMKEGKRTFTDTQYF. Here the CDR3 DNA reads TGTGCCAGTAGTATGAAGGAGGGCAAGAGGACGTTCACAGATACGCAGTATTTT.

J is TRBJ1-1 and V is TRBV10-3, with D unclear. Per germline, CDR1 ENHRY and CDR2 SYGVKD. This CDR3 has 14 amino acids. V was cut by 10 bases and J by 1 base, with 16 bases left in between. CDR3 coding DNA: TGTGCCACCGACAAAGGGCAGGCGAACACTGAAGCTTTCTTT. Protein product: CATDKGQANTEAFF.

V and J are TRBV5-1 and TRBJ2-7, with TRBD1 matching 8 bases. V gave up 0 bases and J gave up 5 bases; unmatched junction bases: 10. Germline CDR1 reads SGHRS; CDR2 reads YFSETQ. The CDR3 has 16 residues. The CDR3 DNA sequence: TGCGCCAGCAGCTTGGATCCTCGGACAGGGAAGAACGAGCAGTACTTC. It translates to CASSLDPRTGKNEQYF.

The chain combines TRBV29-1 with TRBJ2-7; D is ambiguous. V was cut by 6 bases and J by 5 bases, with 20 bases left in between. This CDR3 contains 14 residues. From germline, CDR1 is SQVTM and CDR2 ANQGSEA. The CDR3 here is CSVGGLGNLDEQYF. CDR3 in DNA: TGCAGCGTAGGTGGATTGGGGAATCTGGACGAGCAGTACTTC.

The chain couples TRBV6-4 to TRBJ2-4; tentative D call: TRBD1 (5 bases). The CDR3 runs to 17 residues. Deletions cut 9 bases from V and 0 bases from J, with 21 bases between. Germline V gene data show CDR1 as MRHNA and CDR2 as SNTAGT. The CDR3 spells CASLGQDFGIAKNIQYF. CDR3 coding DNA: TGTGCCAGTTTGGGGCAGGATTTTGGTATAGCCAAAAACATTCAGTACTTC.

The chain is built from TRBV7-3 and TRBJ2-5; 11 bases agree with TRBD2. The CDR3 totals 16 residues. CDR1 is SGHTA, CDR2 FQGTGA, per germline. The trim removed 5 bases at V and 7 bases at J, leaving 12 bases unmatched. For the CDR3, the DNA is TGTGCCAGCAGCGCCTCTAGCGGGAGGTCCCAGGGGACCCAGTACTTC. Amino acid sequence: CASSASSGRSQGTQYF. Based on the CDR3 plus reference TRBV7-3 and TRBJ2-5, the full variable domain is GAGVSQTPSNKVTEKGKYVELRCDPISGHTALYWYRQSLGQGPEFLIYFQGTGAADDSGLPNDRFFAVRPEGSVSTLKIQRTERGDSAVYLCASSASSGRSQGTQYFGPGTRLLVL.

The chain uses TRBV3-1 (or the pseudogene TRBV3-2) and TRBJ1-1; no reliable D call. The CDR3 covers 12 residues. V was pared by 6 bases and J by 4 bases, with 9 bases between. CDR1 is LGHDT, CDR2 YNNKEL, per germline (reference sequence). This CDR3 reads CASRTLGTEAFF. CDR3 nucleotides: TGTGCCAGCAGAACACTTGGCACTGAAGCTTTCTTT.

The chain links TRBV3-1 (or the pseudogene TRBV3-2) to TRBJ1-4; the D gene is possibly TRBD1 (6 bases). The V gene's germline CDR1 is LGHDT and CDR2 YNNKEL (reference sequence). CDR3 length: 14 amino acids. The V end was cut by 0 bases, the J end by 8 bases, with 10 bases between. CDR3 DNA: TGTGCCAGCAGCCAAGATCGACAGGTAGAAAAACTGTTTTTT. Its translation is CASSQDRQVEKLFF.

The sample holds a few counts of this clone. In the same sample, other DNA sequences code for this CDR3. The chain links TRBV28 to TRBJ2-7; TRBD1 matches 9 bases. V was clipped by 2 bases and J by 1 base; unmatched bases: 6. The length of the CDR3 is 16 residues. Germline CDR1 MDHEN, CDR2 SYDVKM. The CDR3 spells CASSLSPGQGSYEQYF. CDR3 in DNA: TGTGCCAGCAGTTTAAGCCCGGGACAGGGATCCTACGAGCAGTACTTC.

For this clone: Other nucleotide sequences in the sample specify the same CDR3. CDR3 amino acids: CASSQDLRNEQFF. The CDR3 DNA reads TGTGCCAGCAGCCAAGATCTCCGGAATGAGCAGTTCTTC. The chain couples TRBV3-1 (or the pseudogene TRBV3-2) to TRBJ2-1, with D uncertain. The CDR3 length is 13 residues. Germline loops: CDR1 LGHDT, CDR2 YNNKEL (reference sequence). V lost 0 bases and J 7 bases, leaving 7 bases between the germline ends.

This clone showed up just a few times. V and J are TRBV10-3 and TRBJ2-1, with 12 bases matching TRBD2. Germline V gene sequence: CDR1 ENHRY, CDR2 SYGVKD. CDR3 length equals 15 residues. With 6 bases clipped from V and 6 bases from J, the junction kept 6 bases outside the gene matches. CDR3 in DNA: TGTGCCATCAGGGAGACTAGCGGGAGTCGCAATGAGCAGTTCTTC. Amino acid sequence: CAIRETSGSRNEQFF.

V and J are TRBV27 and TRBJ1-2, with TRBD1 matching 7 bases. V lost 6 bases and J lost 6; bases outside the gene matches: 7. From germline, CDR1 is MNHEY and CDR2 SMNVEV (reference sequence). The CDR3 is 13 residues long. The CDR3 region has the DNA TGTGCCAGCAGGACAACCAGGGGGAATGGCTACACCTTC. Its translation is CASRTTRGNGYTF.

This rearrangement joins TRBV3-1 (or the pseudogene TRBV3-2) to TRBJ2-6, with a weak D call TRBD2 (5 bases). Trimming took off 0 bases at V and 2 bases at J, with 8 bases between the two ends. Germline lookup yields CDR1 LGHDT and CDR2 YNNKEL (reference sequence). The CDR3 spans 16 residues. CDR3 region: CASSQDRGPGANVLTF. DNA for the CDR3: TGTGCCAGCAGCCAAGACCGAGGGCCTGGGGCCAACGTCCTGACTTTC.

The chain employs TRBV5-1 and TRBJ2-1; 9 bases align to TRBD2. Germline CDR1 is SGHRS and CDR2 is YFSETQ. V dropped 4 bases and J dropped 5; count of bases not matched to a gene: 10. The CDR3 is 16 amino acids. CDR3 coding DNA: TGCGCCAGCAGCCGGGGGCTAGCGGGGCTACACAATGAGCAGTTCTTC. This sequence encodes CASSRGLAGLHNEQFF. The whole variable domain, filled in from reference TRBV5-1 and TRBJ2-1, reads KAGVTQTPRYLIKTRGQQVTLSCSPISGHRSVSWYQQTPGQGLQFLFEYFSETQRNKGNFPGRFSGRQFSNSRSEMNVSTLELGDSALYLCASSRGLAGLHNEQFFGPGTRLTVL.

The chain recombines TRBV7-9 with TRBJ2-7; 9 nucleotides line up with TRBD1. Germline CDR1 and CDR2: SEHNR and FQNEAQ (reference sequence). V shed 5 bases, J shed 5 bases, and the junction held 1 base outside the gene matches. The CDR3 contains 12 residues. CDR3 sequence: CASSRDRDEQYF. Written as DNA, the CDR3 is TGTGCCAGCAGCCGGGACAGGGACGAGCAGTACTTC.

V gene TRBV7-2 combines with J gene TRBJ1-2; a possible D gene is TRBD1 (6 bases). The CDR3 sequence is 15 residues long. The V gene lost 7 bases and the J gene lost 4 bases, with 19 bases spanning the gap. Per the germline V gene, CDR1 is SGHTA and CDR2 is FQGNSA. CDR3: CASTDSQGLGYGYTF. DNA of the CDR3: TGTGCCAGCACCGATTCACAGGGTTTAGGCTATGGCTACACCTTC. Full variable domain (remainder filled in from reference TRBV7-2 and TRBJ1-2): GAGVSQSPSNKVTEKGKDVELRCDPISGHTALYWYRQSLGQGLEFLIYFQGNSAPDKSGLPSDRFSAERTGGSVSTLTIQRTQQEDSAVYLCASTDSQGLGYGYTFGSGTRLTVV.

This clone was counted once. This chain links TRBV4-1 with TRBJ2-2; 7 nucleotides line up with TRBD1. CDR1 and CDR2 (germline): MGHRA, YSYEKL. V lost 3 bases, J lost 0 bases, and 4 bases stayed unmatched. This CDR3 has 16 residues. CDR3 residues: CASSQVQGTNTGELFF. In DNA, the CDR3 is TGCGCCAGCAGCCAGGTACAGGGGACGAACACCGGGGAGCTGTTTTTT.

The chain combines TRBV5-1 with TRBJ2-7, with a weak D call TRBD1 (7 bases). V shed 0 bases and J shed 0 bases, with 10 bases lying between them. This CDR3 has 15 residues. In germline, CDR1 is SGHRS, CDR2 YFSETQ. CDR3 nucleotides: TGCGCCAGCAGCTTGGGCGGGACAGACTCCTACGAGCAGTACTTC. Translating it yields CASSLGGTDSYEQYF. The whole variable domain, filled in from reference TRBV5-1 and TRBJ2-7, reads KAGVTQTPRYLIKTRGQQVTLSCSPISGHRSVSWYQQTPGQGLQFLFEYFSETQRNKGNFPGRFSGRQFSNSRSEMNVSTLELGDSALYLCASSLGGTDSYEQYFGPGTRLTVT.

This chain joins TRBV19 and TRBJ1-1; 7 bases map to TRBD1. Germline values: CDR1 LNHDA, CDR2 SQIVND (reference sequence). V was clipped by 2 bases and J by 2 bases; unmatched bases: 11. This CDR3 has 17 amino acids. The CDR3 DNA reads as TGTGCCAGTAGTATAAACAGGGGAAGGAATAGAAACACTGAAGCTTTCTTT. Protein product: CASSINRGRNRNTEAFF.